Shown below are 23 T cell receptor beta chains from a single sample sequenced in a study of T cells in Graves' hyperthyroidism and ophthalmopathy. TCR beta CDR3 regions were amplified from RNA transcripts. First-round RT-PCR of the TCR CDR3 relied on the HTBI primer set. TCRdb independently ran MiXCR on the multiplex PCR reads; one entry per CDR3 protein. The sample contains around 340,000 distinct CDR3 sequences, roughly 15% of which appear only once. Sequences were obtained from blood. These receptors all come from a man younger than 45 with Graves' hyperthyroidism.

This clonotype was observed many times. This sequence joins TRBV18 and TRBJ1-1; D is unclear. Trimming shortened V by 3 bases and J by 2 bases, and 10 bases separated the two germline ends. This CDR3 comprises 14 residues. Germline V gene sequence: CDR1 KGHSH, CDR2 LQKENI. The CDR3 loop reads CASSPASANTEAFF. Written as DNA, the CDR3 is TGTGCCAGCTCACCGGCTTCGGCCAACACTGAAGCTTTCTTT.

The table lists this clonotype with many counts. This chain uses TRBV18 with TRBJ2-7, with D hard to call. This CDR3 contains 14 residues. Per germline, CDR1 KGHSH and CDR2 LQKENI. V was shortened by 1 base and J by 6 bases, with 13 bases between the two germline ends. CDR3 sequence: CASSPLSTFAEQYF. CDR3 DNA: TGTGCCAGCTCACCACTATCAACGTTTGCCGAGCAGTACTTC.

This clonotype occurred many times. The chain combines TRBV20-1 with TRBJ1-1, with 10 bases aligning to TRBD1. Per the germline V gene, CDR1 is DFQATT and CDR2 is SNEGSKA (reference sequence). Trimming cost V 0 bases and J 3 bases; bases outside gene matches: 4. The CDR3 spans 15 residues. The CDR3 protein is CSARDLTGGYTEAFF. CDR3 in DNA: TGCAGTGCTAGAGATTTGACAGGGGGCTACACTGAAGCTTTCTTT.

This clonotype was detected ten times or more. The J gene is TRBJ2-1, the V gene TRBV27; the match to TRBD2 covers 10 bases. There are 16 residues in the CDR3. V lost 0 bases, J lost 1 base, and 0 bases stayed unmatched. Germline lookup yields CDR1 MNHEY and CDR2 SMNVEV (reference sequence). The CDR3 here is CASSLSAGGSYNEQFF. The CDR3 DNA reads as TGTGCCAGCAGTTTATCAGCGGGAGGGTCCTACAATGAGCAGTTCTTC.

In nucleotides, the CDR3 is TGTGCCAGCAGTCTGGACAGGGTGGGCACTGAAGCTTTCTTT. Its translation: CASSLDRVGTEAFF. J is TRBJ1-1 and V is TRBV28; 8 nucleotides match TRBD1. V was pared by 5 bases and J by 4 bases, with 6 bases of the junction left unmatched. This CDR3 comprises 14 residues. The V gene's germline CDR1 is MDHEN and CDR2 SYDVKM. The entire variable domain, with the rest obtained from reference TRBV28 and TRBJ1-1, is as follows: DVKVTQSSRYLVKRTGEKVFLECVQDMDHENMFWYRQDPGLGLRLIYFSYDVKMKEKGDIPEGYSVSREKKERFSLILESASTNQTSMYLCASSLDRVGTEAFFGQGTRLTVV.

In nucleotides, the CDR3 is TGTGCCACCAACGAGGGACAGGGTGACACCGGGGAGCTGTTTTTT. This translates into CATNEGQGDTGELFF. The chain links TRBV24-1 to TRBJ2-2; 9 nucleotides align to TRBD1. CDR3 length: 15 residues. J lost 3 bases, V lost 8 bases, and 6 bases had no gene match. Per germline, CDR1 KGHDR and CDR2 SFDVKD.

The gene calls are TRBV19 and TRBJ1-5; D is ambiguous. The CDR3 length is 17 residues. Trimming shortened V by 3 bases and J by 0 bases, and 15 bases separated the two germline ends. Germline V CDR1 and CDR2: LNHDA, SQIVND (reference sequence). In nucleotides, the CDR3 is TGTGCCAGTAGTATGCCTCGCAGATTGAGTAGCAATCAGCCCCAGCATTTT. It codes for CASSMPRRLSSNQPQHF.

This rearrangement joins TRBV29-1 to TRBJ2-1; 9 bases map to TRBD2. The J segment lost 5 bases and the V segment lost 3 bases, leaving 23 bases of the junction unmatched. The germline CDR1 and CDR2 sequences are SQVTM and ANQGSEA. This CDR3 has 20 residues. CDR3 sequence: CSVDRGLLVAGVDEDNEQFF. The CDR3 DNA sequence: TGCAGCGTTGACAGGGGCCTTTTGGTAGCGGGAGTAGATGAGGACAATGAGCAGTTCTTC.

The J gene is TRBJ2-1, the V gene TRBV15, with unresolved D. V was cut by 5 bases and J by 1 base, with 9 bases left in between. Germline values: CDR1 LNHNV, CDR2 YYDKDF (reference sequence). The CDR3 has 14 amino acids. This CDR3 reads CATSLTLSYNEQFF. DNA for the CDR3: TGTGCCACCAGCCTGACACTGTCCTACAATGAGCAGTTCTTC. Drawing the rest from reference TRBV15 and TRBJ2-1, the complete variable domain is DAMVIQNPRYQVTQFGKPVTLSCSQTLNHNVMYWYQQKSSQAPKLLFHYYDKDFNNEADTPDNFQSRRPNTSFCFLDIRSPGLGDTAMYLCATSLTLSYNEQFFGPGTRLTVL.

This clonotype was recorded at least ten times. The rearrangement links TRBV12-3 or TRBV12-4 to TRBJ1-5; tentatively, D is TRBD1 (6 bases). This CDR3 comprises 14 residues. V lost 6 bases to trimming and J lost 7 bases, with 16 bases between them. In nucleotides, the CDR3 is TGTGCCAGCAGCATAGGGGGGGAAGGGCAGCCCCAGCATTTT. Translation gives CASSIGGEGQPQHF.

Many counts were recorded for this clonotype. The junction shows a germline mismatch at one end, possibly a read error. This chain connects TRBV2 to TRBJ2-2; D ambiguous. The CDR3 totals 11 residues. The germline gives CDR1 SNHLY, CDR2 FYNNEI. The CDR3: CASRNPGELFF. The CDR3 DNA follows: TGTGCCAGCAGGAACCCCGGGGAGCTGTTTTTT.

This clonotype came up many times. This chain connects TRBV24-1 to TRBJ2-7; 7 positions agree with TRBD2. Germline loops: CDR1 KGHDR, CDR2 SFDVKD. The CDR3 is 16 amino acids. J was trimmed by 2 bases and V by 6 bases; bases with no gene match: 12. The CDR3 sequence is CATSPGEAGTAYEQYF. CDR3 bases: TGTGCCACCAGTCCGGGGGAAGCGGGGACGGCCTACGAGCAGTACTTC.

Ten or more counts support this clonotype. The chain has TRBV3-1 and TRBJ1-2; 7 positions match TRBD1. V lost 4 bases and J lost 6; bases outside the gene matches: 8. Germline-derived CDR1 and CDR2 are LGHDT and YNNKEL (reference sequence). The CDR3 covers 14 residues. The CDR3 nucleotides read TGTGCCAGCAGCCCCCAGACAGGGTTCAATGGCTACACCTTC. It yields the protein CASSPQTGFNGYTF.

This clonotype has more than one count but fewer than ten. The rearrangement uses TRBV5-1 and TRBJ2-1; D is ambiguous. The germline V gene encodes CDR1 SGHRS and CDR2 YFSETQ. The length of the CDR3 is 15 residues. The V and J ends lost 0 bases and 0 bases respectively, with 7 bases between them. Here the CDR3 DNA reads TGCGCCAGCAGCTTGGAAAAAAACTCCTACAATGAGCAGTTCTTC. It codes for CASSLEKNSYNEQFF.

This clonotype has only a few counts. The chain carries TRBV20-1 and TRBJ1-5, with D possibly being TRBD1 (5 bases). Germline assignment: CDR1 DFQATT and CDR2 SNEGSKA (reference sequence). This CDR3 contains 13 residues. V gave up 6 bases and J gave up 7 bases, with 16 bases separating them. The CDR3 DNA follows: TGCAGTGCCAGTCCACAGGCGGGGCAGCCCCAGCATTTT. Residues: CSASPQAGQPQHF.

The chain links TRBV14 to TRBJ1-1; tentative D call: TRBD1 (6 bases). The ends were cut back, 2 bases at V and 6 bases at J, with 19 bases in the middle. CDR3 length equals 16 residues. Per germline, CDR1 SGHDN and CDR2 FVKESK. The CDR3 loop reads CASSQLPSMGASEAFF. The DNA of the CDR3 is TGTGCCAGCAGCCAACTACCCTCAATGGGGGCCTCTGAAGCTTTCTTT.

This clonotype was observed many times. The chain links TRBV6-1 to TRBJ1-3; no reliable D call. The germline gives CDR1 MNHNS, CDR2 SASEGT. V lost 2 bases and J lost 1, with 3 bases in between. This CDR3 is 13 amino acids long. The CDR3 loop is CASSEQSGNTIYF. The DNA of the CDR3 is TGTGCCAGCAGTGAACAGTCTGGAAACACCATATATTTT.

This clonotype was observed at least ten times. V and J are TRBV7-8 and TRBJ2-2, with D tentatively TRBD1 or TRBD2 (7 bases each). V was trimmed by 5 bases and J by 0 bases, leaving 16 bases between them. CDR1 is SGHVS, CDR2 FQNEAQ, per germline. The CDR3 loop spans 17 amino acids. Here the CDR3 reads CASSPGGRGPNTGELFF. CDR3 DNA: TGTGCCAGCAGCCCCGGGGGGAGGGGGCCGAACACCGGGGAGCTGTTTTTT.

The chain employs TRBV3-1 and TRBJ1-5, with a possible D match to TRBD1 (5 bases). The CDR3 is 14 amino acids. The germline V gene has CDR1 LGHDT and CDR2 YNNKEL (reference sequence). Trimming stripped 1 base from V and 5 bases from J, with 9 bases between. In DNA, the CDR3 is TGTGCCAGCAGCCAAGTGGGACCCGATCAGCCCCAGCATTTT. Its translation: CASSQVGPDQPQHF.

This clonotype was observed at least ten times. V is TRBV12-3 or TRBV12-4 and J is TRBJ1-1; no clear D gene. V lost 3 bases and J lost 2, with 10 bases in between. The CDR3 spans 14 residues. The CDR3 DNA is TGTGCCAGCAGTTTTAATCTCCCCAACACTGAAGCTTTCTTT. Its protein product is CASSFNLPNTEAFF.

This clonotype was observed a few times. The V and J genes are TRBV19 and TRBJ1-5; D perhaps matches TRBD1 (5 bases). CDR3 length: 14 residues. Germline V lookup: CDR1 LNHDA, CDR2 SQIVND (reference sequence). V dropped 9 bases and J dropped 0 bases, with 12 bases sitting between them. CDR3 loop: CASRQFYSNQPQHF. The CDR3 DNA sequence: TGTGCCAGCCGACAGTTCTATAGCAATCAGCCCCAGCATTTT.

The CDR3 reads CASSLLRTDTQYF. The CDR3 DNA reads as TGTGCCAGCAGTTTACTTCGCACAGATACGCAGTATTTT. The chain uses TRBV12-3 or TRBV12-4 and TRBJ2-3; D unclear. This CDR3 comprises 13 residues. V gave up 2 bases and J gave up 1 base, with 4 bases separating them.

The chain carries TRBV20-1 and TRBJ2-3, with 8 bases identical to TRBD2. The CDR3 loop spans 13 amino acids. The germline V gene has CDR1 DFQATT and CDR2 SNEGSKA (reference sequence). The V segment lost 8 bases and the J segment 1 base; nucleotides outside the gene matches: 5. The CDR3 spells CSTAGVGTDTQYF. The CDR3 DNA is TGCAGTACAGCGGGAGTTGGCACAGATACGCAGTATTTT.